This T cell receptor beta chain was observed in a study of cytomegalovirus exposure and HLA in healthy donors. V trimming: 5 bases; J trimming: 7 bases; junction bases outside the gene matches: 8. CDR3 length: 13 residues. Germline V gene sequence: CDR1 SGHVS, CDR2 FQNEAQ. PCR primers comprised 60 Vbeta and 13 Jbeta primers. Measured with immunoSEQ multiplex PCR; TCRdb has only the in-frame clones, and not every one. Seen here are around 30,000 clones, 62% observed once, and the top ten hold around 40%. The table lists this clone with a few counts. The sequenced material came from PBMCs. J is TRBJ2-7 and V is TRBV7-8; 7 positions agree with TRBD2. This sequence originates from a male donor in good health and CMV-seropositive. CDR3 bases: TGTGCCAGCAGCCTGGGCGGGGGAGGAGAGCAGTACTTC. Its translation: CASSLGGGGEQYF.